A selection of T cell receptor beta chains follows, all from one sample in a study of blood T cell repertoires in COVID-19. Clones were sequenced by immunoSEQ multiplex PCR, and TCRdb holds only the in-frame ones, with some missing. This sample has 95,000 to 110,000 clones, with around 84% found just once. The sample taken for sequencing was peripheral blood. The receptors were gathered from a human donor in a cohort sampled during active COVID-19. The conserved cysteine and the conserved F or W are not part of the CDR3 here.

CDR3 protein: ASSKTGQGIVGYT
J gene: TRBJ1-2
V gene: TRBV5-1

CDR3 protein: ASSFPTGANTGELF
J gene: TRBJ2-2
V gene: TRBV7-6

CDR3 protein: ASGPDSFGNTIY
J gene: TRBJ1-3
V gene: TRBV12-5

CDR3 protein: ASSSRQGTMNTEAF
J gene: TRBJ1-1
V gene: TRBV27

CDR3 protein: ASSRGQLAQH
J gene: TRBJ1-5
V gene: TRBV12-3/TRBV12-4

CDR3 protein: ASSRSTEAF
J gene: TRBJ1-1
V gene: TRBV3-1/TRBV3-2

CDR3 protein: ASRALGQKNEKLF
J gene: TRBJ1-4
V gene: TRBV5-1

CDR3 protein: ASSYNPGGSGYT
J gene: TRBJ1-2
V gene: TRBV5-1

CDR3 protein: ASSSGASDADTQY
J gene: TRBJ2-3
V gene: TRBV5-1

CDR3 protein: ASSQDGGGLKPLH
J gene: TRBJ1-6
V gene: TRBV4-2

CDR3 protein: SASGREGTQY
J gene: TRBJ2-3
V gene: TRBV20-1

CDR3 protein: ASSLRTSGVADTQY
J gene: TRBJ2-3
V gene: TRBV3-1/TRBV3-2

CDR3 protein: ASSLGQGASPLH
J gene: TRBJ1-6
V gene: TRBV5-1

CDR3 protein: ASSFSLNTEAF
J gene: TRBJ1-1
V gene: TRBV12-3/TRBV12-4

CDR3 protein: ASSVGTGSYRDTEAF
J gene: TRBJ1-1
V gene: TRBV9

CDR3 protein: AWSVLKTSRTNYGYT
J gene: TRBJ1-2
V gene: TRBV30

CDR3 protein: ASSPIGERANYGYT
J gene: TRBJ1-2
V gene: TRBV7-9

CDR3 protein: ASSSRPGTGATYGYT
J gene: TRBJ1-2
V gene: TRBV7-9

CDR3 protein: ASSQTDEGEETQY
J gene: TRBJ2-5
V gene: TRBV4-3

CDR3 protein: ASSYPRDSLTDTQY
J gene: TRBJ2-3
V gene: TRBV6-2/TRBV6-3

CDR3 protein: ASSLGEGLNNSPLH
J gene: TRBJ1-6
V gene: TRBV18

CDR3 protein: ATGSFSGNTIY
J gene: TRBJ1-3
V gene: TRBV12-3/TRBV12-4

CDR3 protein: ATSRDRAGGEGYT
J gene: TRBJ1-2
V gene: TRBV15

CDR3 protein: ASSQQAGASGGVSSYEQY
J gene: TRBJ2-7
V gene: TRBV4-2

CDR3 protein: SASRTGRYGYT
J gene: TRBJ1-2
V gene: TRBV20-1

CDR3 protein: ASSQTVSGNTIY
J gene: TRBJ1-3
V gene: TRBV11-2

CDR3 protein: ASSPPGPQGQF
J gene: TRBJ2-1
V gene: TRBV18

CDR3 protein: ASGSTVLSSYEQY
J gene: TRBJ2-7
V gene: TRBV12-5

CDR3 protein: ASSGRVNSPLH
J gene: TRBJ1-6
V gene: TRBV28

CDR3 protein: ASSQAGRGNSPLH
J gene: TRBJ1-6
V gene: TRBV4-1

CDR3 protein: ASSFQGDTEAF
J gene: TRBJ1-1
V gene: TRBV9

CDR3 protein: ASSFQGAYGYT
J gene: TRBJ1-2
V gene: TRBV12-3/TRBV12-4

CDR3 protein: ASSFGSGGNNEQF
J gene: TRBJ2-1
V gene: TRBV6-2/TRBV6-3

CDR3 protein: ASSLSVFRGREATEAF
J gene: TRBJ1-1
V gene: TRBV5-1

CDR3 protein: ASSLSPTEQY
J gene: TRBJ2-7
V gene: TRBV5-8

CDR3 protein: ASSSRDIYNEQF
J gene: TRBJ2-1
V gene: TRBV27

CDR3 protein: ASSLGGRGDEKLF
J gene: TRBJ1-4
V gene: TRBV28

CDR3 protein: ASSRTYPPGNTIY
J gene: TRBJ1-3
V gene: TRBV27

CDR3 protein: ASSTRQIYQPQH
J gene: TRBJ1-5
V gene: TRBV6-5

CDR3 protein: ASSQERRGRNYGYT
J gene: TRBJ1-2
V gene: TRBV4-1

CDR3 protein: AISESGTVYGYT
J gene: TRBJ1-2
V gene: TRBV10-3

CDR3 protein: ATSRDHTSGNTIY
J gene: TRBJ1-3
V gene: TRBV15

CDR3 protein: ASRRHVQETQY
J gene: TRBJ2-5
V gene: TRBV5-6

CDR3 protein: ASSKSGGITEAF
J gene: TRBJ1-1
V gene: TRBV7-3

CDR3 protein: ASSYSRDRGEQY
J gene: TRBJ2-7
V gene: TRBV6-5

CDR3 protein: AISESGQALSGANVLT
J gene: TRBJ2-6
V gene: TRBV10-3

CDR3 protein: ASSQDRYRVNTEAF
J gene: TRBJ1-1
V gene: TRBV4-1

CDR3 protein: ASSQVGLAGSTDTQY
J gene: TRBJ2-3
V gene: TRBV4-1

CDR3 protein: ASSLGGADNQPQH
J gene: TRBJ1-5
V gene: TRBV27

CDR3 protein: ASSPTGMNTEAF
J gene: TRBJ1-1
V gene: TRBV27

CDR3 protein: ASSRSISEQY
J gene: TRBJ2-7
V gene: TRBV18

CDR3 protein: ASSTRTGKHTGELF
J gene: TRBJ2-2
V gene: TRBV11-3

CDR3 protein: ASSLGPGGYNEQF
J gene: TRBJ2-1
V gene: TRBV5-1

CDR3 protein: ASTIGAGNSPLH
J gene: TRBJ1-6
V gene: TRBV2

CDR3 protein: ASSQAAGVLAEAF
J gene: TRBJ1-1
V gene: TRBV4-3

CDR3 protein: ASSFQENYGYT
J gene: TRBJ1-2
V gene: TRBV5-4

CDR3 protein: ASSRTGPGNTIY
J gene: TRBJ1-3
V gene: TRBV3-1/TRBV3-2

CDR3 protein: ASSLGTSGGPYNEQF
J gene: TRBJ2-1
V gene: TRBV5-1

CDR3 protein: ASSPHTNEKLF
J gene: TRBJ1-4
V gene: TRBV3-1/TRBV3-2